This entry concerns a single T cell receptor beta chain. As yet, its antigen is unknown. The entry originates in a study of cytomegalovirus exposure and HLA in healthy donors. Germline CDR1 is SGDLS and CDR2 is YYNGEE. The V segment lost 2 bases and the J segment 9 bases; nucleotides outside the gene matches: 11. The CDR3 spans 16 residues. PCR employed 60 Vbeta and 13 Jbeta primers. Method: immunoSEQ multiplex PCR; TCRdb's copy keeps in-frame clones and lacks some. The sample consists of 150,000 to 200,000 clones, about 81% of them appearing once. Broader study findings: The study carried out a later analysis of TCR beta sequences. It associated 15,000 to 20,000 of them with specific HLA alleles at a false discovery rate of 0.05.

Sequenced sample: PBMCs. This chain joins TRBV9 and TRBJ2-1, with 10 nucleotides matching TRBD1. The source of this sequence is a woman aged 18 to 35 in good health and CMV-seropositive. This CDR3 is CASSVRQGATVGEQFF. CDR3 bases: TGTGCCAGCAGCGTCCGACAGGGGGCGACGGTGGGTGAGCAGTTCTTC.